The clone carrying this TCR beta chain was counted a few times. No antigen is known for it. Germline V CDR1 and CDR2: SEHNR, FQNEAQ (reference sequence). This CDR3 region has 16 residues. V lost 5 bases and J lost 8, with 22 bases in between. The data derive from a study of T-cell reconstitution after alpha-beta-depleted transplantation in children. It was with unique molecular identifiers that the TCRbeta library was prepared. TCRdb used MiXCR to reprocess the PCR reads, holding one entry per CDR3 protein. The sample has fewer than 550,000 distinct CDR3 sequences, roughly 11% seen once. Findings and caveats of the study: Recipient T cells and thymic progenitors that survived gave rise to the high TCRbeta diversity observed at day 60 in some patients. Reported findings indicate that, about two months after transplant, alpha-beta T cells came from several hundred expanded clones, which were derived from non-depleted graft cells.

This sequence joins TRBV7-9 and TRBJ2-1; D perhaps matches TRBD2 (6 bases). The sequencing here drew on PBMCs, mostly from graft donor cells, taken 180 days after TCRalphabeta/CD19-depleted stem cell transplant. This clonotype was sampled from a female patient between 2 and 15 years old who had a stem cell transplant for aplastic anemia, so the T cells may come from the graft donor. The DNA of the CDR3 is TGTGCCAGCAGCCCCCGCATTGTTGGGGGGAGCCATGAGCAGTTCTTC. This codes for CASSPRIVGGSHEQFF.